This TCR beta chain comes out of a study of T cells in Graves' hyperthyroidism and ophthalmopathy. Overall study context: Pretreatment peripheral blood was obtained at initial diagnosis.

As regards this clonotype: Being one base from a much bigger clone, this may be a read error.

The ends were cut back, 4 bases at V and 4 bases at J, with 13 bases in the middle. The CDR3 covers 14 residues. Per the germline V gene, CDR1 is SEHNR and CDR2 is FQNEAQ (reference sequence). From RNA transcripts, TCR beta CDR3 regions were amplified. During a first-round RT-PCR of the TCR CDR3, the HTBI primer set was used. MiXCR was run by TCRdb on the multiplex PCR reads, yielding one entry per CDR3 protein. Of about 200,000 distinct CDR3 sequences detected, around 18% appear once; the ten largest clones hold about 41%. Among the patients, aged 18 to 65, hyperthyroidism was newly diagnosed and had lasted under 2 months. Diagnoses rested on clinical symptoms, serum thyroxine and TRAb, thyroid ultrasound and orbital computed tomography. PBMCs stemmed from less than 13 ml fresh peripheral blood.

The chain uses TRBV7-9 and TRBJ1-1; D gene ambiguous. The sequencing input was blood. This clonotype was obtained from a man in his forties with Graves' hyperthyroidism. Here the CDR3 reads CASSWGGSGTEAFF. CDR3 bases: TGTGCCAGCAGCTGGGGAGGGTCAGGCACTGAAGCTTTCTTT.